The 18 T cell receptor beta chains below were found in one sample sequenced in a study of cytotoxic CD8 clonotypes in ibrutinib-treated CLL. Assay: immunoSEQ multiplex PCR; the TCRdb copy retains only in-frame clones and omits some. The sample has over 120,000 clones; 70% to 80% are singletons. The material sequenced was PBMCs, taken after 24 months of ibrutinib treatment. The receptor source for this set is a human donor with chronic lymphocytic leukemia.

This chain links TRBV4-3 with TRBJ1-1; tentative D call: TRBD1 (6 bases). Germline assignment: CDR1 LGHNA and CDR2 YSLEER. The germline V and J ends were trimmed by 0 bases and 6 bases, with 20 bases remaining between them. The CDR3 has 17 residues. Here the CDR3 reads CASSQDWGGLEAAEAFF. CDR3 DNA sequence: TGCGCCAGCAGCCAAGATTGGGGGGGCCTAGAGGCGGCTGAAGCTTTCTTT.

This chain connects TRBV7-2 to TRBJ1-5; D uncertain. This CDR3 region has 14 residues. Germline-derived CDR1 and CDR2 are SGHTA and FQGNSA. Trimming removed 5 bases at V and 0 bases at J, with 8 bases between. The CDR3 protein is CASSPSYSNQPQHF. CDR3 DNA: TGTGCCAGCAGCCCATCCTATAGCAATCAGCCCCAGCATTTT. The full variable domain, its missing parts supplied by reference TRBV7-2 and TRBJ1-5, is GAGVSQSPSNKVTEKGKDVELRCDPISGHTALYWYRQSLGQGLEFLIYFQGNSAPDKSGLPSDRFSAERTGGSVSTLTIQRTQQEDSAVYLCASSPSYSNQPQHFGDGTRLSIL.

This clone was picked up a small number of times. The chain carries TRBV18 and TRBJ1-2, with D possibly being TRBD1 (5 bases). V lost 3 bases and J 7 bases, leaving 12 bases between the germline ends. Germline lookup yields CDR1 KGHSH and CDR2 LQKENI. This CDR3 is 13 amino acids long. The CDR3 loop reads CASSPGTASGYTF. For the CDR3, the DNA is TGTGCCAGCTCACCTGGGACCGCTTCTGGCTACACCTTC.

The rearrangement links TRBV2 to TRBJ1-2, with D maybe TRBD1 (6 bases). Germline V gives CDR1 SNHLY, CDR2 FYNNEI. V lost 10 bases and J lost 7, with 19 bases in between. The CDR3 extends over 13 amino acids. The CDR3 protein is CATLGARGGGYTF. DNA of the CDR3: TGTGCCACTCTGGGGGCCCGAGGTGGTGGCTACACCTTC.

The CDR3, as DNA: TGTGCCATCAGCGGACAGGGGACCGGGGCCAACGTCCTGACTTTC. Translated: CAISGQGTGANVLTF. J is TRBJ2-6 and V is TRBV10-3; 9 positions agree with TRBD1. The CDR3 contains 15 residues. The trim removed 6 bases at V and 4 bases at J, leaving 4 bases unmatched. The germline V gene has CDR1 ENHRY and CDR2 SYGVKD.

The chain links TRBV19 to TRBJ2-2; 9 bases fit TRBD2. The CDR3 is made up of 15 amino acids. Germline-derived CDR1 and CDR2 are LNHDA and SQIVND (reference sequence). Trimming at V came to 3 bases and at J to 6 bases, leaving 5 bases not matched to a gene. The CDR3 DNA follows: TGTGCCAGTAGTATCCTAGCGGGGAGGGCCGGGGAGCTGTTTTTT. Its translation: CASSILAGRAGELFF.

This chain connects TRBV5-1 to TRBJ1-1, with a tentative D call TRBD1 (5 bases). The CDR3 contains 15 residues. The ends were cut back, 4 bases at V and 4 bases at J, with 17 bases in the middle. Looked up from germline, CDR1 is SGHRS and CDR2 is YFSETQ. The CDR3 bases are TGCGCCAGCAGCCGGGCCCCCCCTGGGGCCACTGAAGCTTTCTTT. This encodes CASSRAPPGATEAFF.

The chain employs TRBV20-1 and TRBJ2-7; D gene unclear. The CDR3 has 11 residues. CDR1 and CDR2 (germline): DFQATT, SNEGSKA (reference sequence). V lost 0 bases and J lost 7, with 7 bases in between. The CDR3 loop reads CSARDPLEQYF. CDR3 coding DNA: TGCAGTGCTAGAGATCCCCTAGAGCAGTACTTC.

The rearrangement joins TRBV5-4 to TRBJ2-1; D may be TRBD1 or TRBD2 (5 bases each). In germline, CDR1 is SGHNT, CDR2 YYREEE (reference sequence). V was pared by 4 bases and J by 1 base, with 15 bases between. The CDR3 contains 16 residues. The CDR3 is CASSGGGGGSYNEQFF. The CDR3 coding sequence is TGTGCCAGCAGCGGGGGTGGCGGTGGATCCTACAATGAGCAGTTCTTC.

The CDR3 sequence is CASSHLGPSLSYEQYF. In DNA form, the CDR3 reads TGCGCCAGCAGCCACCTCGGGCCATCCCTCTCCTACGAGCAGTACTTC. This chain joins TRBV10-1 and TRBJ2-7, with D unclear. Trimming took 6 bases from V and 0 from J, leaving 18 bases between them. The length of the CDR3 is 16 residues. Germline CDR1 reads WNHNN; CDR2 reads SYGVQD (reference sequence).

This chain uses TRBV5-1 with TRBJ1-2, with 11 bases lining up with TRBD1. CDR1 is SGHRS and CDR2 is YFSETQ in the germline V gene. V was pared by 4 bases and J by 4 bases, with 3 bases of the junction left unmatched. CDR3 size: 14 residues. CDR3 DNA sequence: TGCGCCAGCAGCCAAGGACAGGGGGCCTATGGCTACACCTTC. Translated: CASSQGQGAYGYTF.

The gene calls are TRBV30 and TRBJ2-1, with TRBD2 matching over 7 bases. The CDR3 has 17 residues. Germline CDR1 GTSNPN, CDR2 SVGIG (reference sequence). Trimming at V came to 2 bases and at J to 5 bases, leaving 15 bases not matched to a gene. The CDR3 loop is CAWSSATGGFTNNEQFF. CDR3 nucleotide sequence: TGTGCCTGGAGTTCTGCTACGGGGGGATTCACGAACAATGAGCAGTTCTTC.

This chain links TRBV7-2 with TRBJ2-1, with D perhaps TRBD2 (6 bases). This CDR3 region has 16 residues. Germline V gives CDR1 SGHTA, CDR2 FQGNSA. V was cut by 0 bases and J by 2 bases, with 11 bases left in between. CDR3 coding DNA: TGTGCCAGCAGCTTAGCAGGGGCGGGAACCTACAATGAGCAGTTCTTC. Protein sequence: CASSLAGAGTYNEQFF.

This sequence joins TRBV7-2 and TRBJ1-5, with D possibly being TRBD1 (6 bases). Germline CDR1 is SGHTA and CDR2 is FQGNSA. The CDR3 consists of 13 residues. Trimming cost V 5 bases and J 6 bases, with 11 bases left between them. CDR3 region: CASSPGRGQPQHF. The CDR3, as DNA: TGTGCCAGCAGCCCCGGCAGGGGTCAGCCCCAGCATTTT.

The gene calls are TRBV30 and TRBJ1-2; perhaps TRBD1 as D (6 bases). CDR3 length: 11 amino acids. Trimming took off 2 bases at V and 5 bases at J, with 6 bases between the two ends. Germline V gene lookup returns CDR1 GTSNPN and CDR2 SVGIG (reference sequence). CDR3 sequence: CAWSTGYGYTF. In DNA form, the CDR3 reads TGTGCCTGGAGTACAGGGTATGGCTACACCTTC.

The J gene is TRBJ2-5, the V gene TRBV7-2; 7 bases align to TRBD1. Germline CDR1 SGHTA, CDR2 FQGNSA. CDR3 length: 13 amino acids. Unmatched junction bases numbered 9, after V lost 10 bases and J lost 4 bases. DNA for the CDR3: TGTGCCACCGCGACAGGGTTTTTAGAGACCCAGTACTTC. Protein sequence: CATATGFLETQYF. Supplemented by reference TRBV7-2 and TRBJ2-5, the full variable domain reads GAGVSQSPSNKVTEKGKDVELRCDPISGHTALYWYRQSLGQGLEFLIYFQGNSAPDKSGLPSDRFSAERTGGSVSTLTIQRTQQEDSAVYLCATATGFLETQYFGPGTRLLVL.

This clone was counted a few times. The gene calls are TRBV14 and TRBJ2-1, with 10 bases lining up with TRBD2. The CDR3 is 15 residues long. J was trimmed by 5 bases and V by 4 bases; bases with no gene match: 5. Germline lookup yields CDR1 SGHDN and CDR2 FVKESK. The CDR3 DNA is TGTGCCAGCAGCCCGACTAGCGGGCACCACAATGAGCAGTTCTTC. It codes for CASSPTSGHHNEQFF. The variable domain in full, completed from reference TRBV14 and TRBJ2-1, reads EAGVTQFPSHSVIEKGQTVTLRCDPISGHDNLYWYRRVMGKEIKFLLHFVKESKQDESGMPNNRFLAERTGGTYSTLKVQPAELEDSGVYFCASSPTSGHHNEQFFGPGTRLTVL.

The DNA of the CDR3 is TGTGCCTGGAGCAAGGGGGGGGGCGCGGGTCAGCCCCAGCATTTT. Encoded protein: CAWSKGGGAGQPQHF. The chain couples TRBV30 to TRBJ1-5, with D possibly TRBD1 on 6 matching bases. With 3 bases removed from V and 6 bases from J, the gap between germline ends came to 18 bases. CDR1 and CDR2 from the germline V gene are GTSNPN and SVGIG (reference sequence). The CDR3 runs to 15 residues.